This TCR beta chain came from a study of blood T cell repertoires in COVID-19. Study-wide background: COVID-19 samples from acute and convalescent phases originated in the United States, Italy and Spain. Sources were T cells, B-cell-depleted T cells, or PBMCs; the material itself was cDNA or gDNA.

The CDR3 is made up of 15 amino acids. Germline V gives CDR1 MNHEY, CDR2 SVGEGT. V was clipped by 0 bases and J by 5 bases, with 13 bases between them. Original processing notes: Nucleated cell counts were estimated from reference gene primer amplification. Generated by immunoSEQ multiplex PCR, the TCRdb table keeps only in-frame clones and is missing some. The DNA was the basis for D and trimming; V, J and clone size are from that table. The repertoire holds more than 150,000 clones, with approximately 90% as singletons. The sample taken for sequencing was peripheral blood. The chain has TRBV6-2 or TRBV6-3 and TRBJ2-5; the D gene is possibly TRBD2 (5 bases). This receptor was obtained from a woman aged 18-29 years who had recovered from COVID-19. The CDR3 protein is CASSYSWGSGETQYF. For the CDR3, the DNA is TGTGCCAGCAGTTACTCTTGGGGTTCGGGGGAGACCCAGTACTTC.